This T cell receptor (beta chain) was found in a study of T cell responses to AZD1222 COVID-19 vaccine. General study points: Mostly white British, mostly female donors; authors suggested clonal diversity may be underestimated. Across the whole spike, CD4 TCRs peaked at regions 160-218 and 743-854.

As for this clone: Its antigen is undetermined.

Clones were sequenced by immunoSEQ multiplex PCR, and TCRdb holds only the in-frame ones, with some missing. This sample has more than 120,000 clones, with roughly 90% found just once. V lost 5 bases, J lost 2 bases, and 1 base stayed unmatched. CDR3 length: 13 residues. Germline-derived CDR1 and CDR2 are MNHNY and SVGAGI (reference sequence). V usage is TRBV6-6 and J usage is TRBJ2-5; 8 bases fit TRBD2. Sequenced material: peripheral blood, taken 28 days after the second AZD1222 dose. The clonotype was recovered from an adult who received the AZD1222 COVID-19 vaccine. In DNA form, the CDR3 reads TGTGCCAGCAGTCGGGGGGGACAAGAGACCCAGTACTTC. Its protein is CASSRGGQETQYF.